This T cell receptor (beta chain) was captured by sequencing in a study of human T cells and chemical hapten exposure. General study points: The study found that DPC sensitization did not change TCRs above 1 in 1000 frequency.

This CDR3 contains 14 residues. From germline, CDR1 is DFQATT and CDR2 SNEGSKA (reference sequence). V was cut by 0 bases and J by 9 bases, with 12 bases left in between. Described time point: pre-sensitization, week 0. Specified treatment: therapeutic diphenylcyclopropenone sensitization with weekly scalp DPC. This clonotype has just a few counts. Antigen unknown. Per the authors' pipeline: Sample TCR totals centred on a median of around 96,000, ranging about 20,000 to 690,600. TCRdb reprocessed the RACE reads with MiXCR, giving one entry per CDR3 protein. These V and J calls rely on TCRdb rather than the paper's analysis. Of approximately 180,000 distinct CDR3 sequences in the sample, almost 30% are singletons; the top ten hold less than 3%.

The rearrangement links TRBV20-1 to TRBJ1-6; D perhaps matches TRBD1 (6 bases). The sequence derives from a woman in her 30s with alopecia areata. Some clones in this sample may be carry-over from other donors' samples. The starting material was whole blood, obtained in connection with sensitization to the hapten diphenylcyclopropenone (DPC). Here the CDR3 DNA reads TGCAGTGCTAGAGAGCCGGGGGCGGGTTCACCCCTCCACTTT. Translated: CSAREPGAGSPLHF.